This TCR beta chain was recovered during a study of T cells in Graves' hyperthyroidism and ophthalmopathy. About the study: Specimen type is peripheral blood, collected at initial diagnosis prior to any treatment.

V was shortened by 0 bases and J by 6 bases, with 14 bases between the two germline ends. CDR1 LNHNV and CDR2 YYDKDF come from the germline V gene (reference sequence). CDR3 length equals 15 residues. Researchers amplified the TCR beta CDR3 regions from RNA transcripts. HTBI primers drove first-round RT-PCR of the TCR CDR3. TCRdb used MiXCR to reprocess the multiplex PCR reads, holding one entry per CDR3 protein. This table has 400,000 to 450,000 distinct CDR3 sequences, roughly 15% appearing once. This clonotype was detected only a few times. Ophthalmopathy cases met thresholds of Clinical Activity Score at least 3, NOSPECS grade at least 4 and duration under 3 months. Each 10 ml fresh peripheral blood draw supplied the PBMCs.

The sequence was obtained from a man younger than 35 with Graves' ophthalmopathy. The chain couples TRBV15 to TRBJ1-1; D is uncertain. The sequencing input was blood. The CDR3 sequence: CATSRDMDSFAEAFF. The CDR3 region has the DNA TGTGCCACCAGCAGAGACATGGACTCGTTCGCTGAAGCTTTCTTT.